This T cell receptor (beta chain) was captured by sequencing in a study of blood T cell repertoires in COVID-19. TCRdb's table, derived via immunoSEQ multiplex PCR, lists solely in-frame clones and lacks some. The repertoire holds about 46,000 clones, with about four fifths as singletons. Specimen: peripheral blood. The receptor's source is a woman aged 80 or older with acute or convalescent COVID-19.

The CDR3 nucleotides are TGTGCCAGCAGCCAAGACCAGCGGGGGACGTTCTCCTACAATGAGCAGTTCTTC. Translation: CASSQDQRGTFSYNEQFF. The chain couples TRBV4-2 to TRBJ2-1, with 8 bases matching TRBD2. J was trimmed by 0 bases and V by 0 bases; bases with no gene match: 7. From germline, CDR1 is LGHNA and CDR2 YNFKEQ. CDR3 size: 18 residues.